This TCR beta chain was sequenced for a study of blood T cell repertoires in COVID-19. Study-wide background: Samples came from the United States, Italy and Spain, spanning acute and convalescent COVID-19. T cells, B-cell-depleted T cells, or PBMCs provided the cDNA or gDNA that served as material.

Per the authors' pipeline: Amplification of reference gene primers was used by the study to estimate nucleated cell counts. Generated by immunoSEQ multiplex PCR, the TCRdb table keeps only in-frame clones and is missing some. V, J and clone size are taken as reported in that table, and D and trimming were inferred from the DNA itself. The data show about 290,000 clones, 85% seen once. Germline V CDR1 and CDR2: SGDLS, YYNGEE. The ends were cut back, 4 bases at V and 7 bases at J, with 12 bases in the middle. The CDR3 runs 13 residues. Source material: peripheral blood. The rearrangement uses TRBV9 and TRBJ1-3; D is possibly TRBD1 (5 bases). The TCR sequence derives from a woman between 50 and 59 years old with active or convalescent COVID-19. The CDR3 sequence: CASSTQEGNTIYF. The CDR3 DNA reads TGTGCCAGCAGCACACAGGAGGGGAACACCATATATTTT.